This T cell receptor (beta chain) was identified in a study of blood T cell repertoires in COVID-19. Trimming took off 6 bases at V and 5 bases at J, with 17 bases between the two ends. From germline, CDR1 is SEHNR and CDR2 FQNEAQ (reference sequence). This CDR3 is built from 15 residues. This clone has just a few counts. Clones were sequenced by immunoSEQ multiplex PCR, and TCRdb holds only the in-frame ones, with some missing. The sample includes about 210,000 clones, around 92% of them seen just once. The sequenced material came from peripheral blood. The J gene is TRBJ1-3, the V gene TRBV7-9, with unresolved D. This TCR derives from a man younger than 40 with acute or convalescent COVID-19. The CDR3 protein is CASSGSEGGRNTIYF. CDR3 sequence (DNA): TGTGCCAGCAGTGGCTCTGAGGGAGGGAGAAACACCATATATTTT. The full variable domain, its missing parts supplied by reference TRBV7-9 and TRBJ1-3, is DTGVSQNPRHKITKRGQNVTFRCDPISEHNRLYWYRQTLGQGPEFLTYFQNEAQLEKSRLLSDRFSAERPKGSFSTLEIQRTEQGDSAMYLCASSGSEGGRNTIYFGEGSWLTVV.